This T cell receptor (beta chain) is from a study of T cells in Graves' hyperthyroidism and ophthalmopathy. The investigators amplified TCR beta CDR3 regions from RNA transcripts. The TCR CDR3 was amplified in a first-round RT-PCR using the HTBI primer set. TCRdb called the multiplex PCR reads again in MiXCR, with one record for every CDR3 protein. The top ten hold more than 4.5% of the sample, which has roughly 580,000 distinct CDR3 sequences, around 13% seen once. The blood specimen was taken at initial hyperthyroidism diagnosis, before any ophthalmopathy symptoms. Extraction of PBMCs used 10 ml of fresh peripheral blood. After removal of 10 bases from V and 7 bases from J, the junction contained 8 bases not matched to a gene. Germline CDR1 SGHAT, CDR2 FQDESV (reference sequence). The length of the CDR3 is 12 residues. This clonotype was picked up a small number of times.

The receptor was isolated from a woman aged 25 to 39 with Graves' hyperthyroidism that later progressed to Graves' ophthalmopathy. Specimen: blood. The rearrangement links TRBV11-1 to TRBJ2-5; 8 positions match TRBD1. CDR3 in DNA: TGTGCCATCGCAGGGGGCCTTGGGACCCAGTACTTC. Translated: CAIAGGLGTQYF.